This TCR beta chain was found in a study of OX40 agonist ivuxolimab in advanced cancers. Study as a whole: An anti-OX40 (CD134) antibody with agonistic activity, ivuxolimab, was administered to patients.

Profiling relied on immunoSEQ multiplex PCR, and the TCRdb table lists in-frame clones only, not all of them. Here the sample spans more than 55,000 clones, 81% being singletons. The germline V gene encodes CDR1 SGHKS and CDR2 YYEKEE (reference sequence). This CDR3 region has 14 residues. Trimming cost V 1 base and J 6 bases, with 14 bases left between them. With respect to this clone: Its antigen is still unknown.

Overall study findings and caveats: In the 0.1-3.0 mg/kg groups, partial responders showed among the lowest expansion.

The chain employs TRBV5-5 and TRBJ2-7; the D is unclear. The source of this sequence is an adult with an advanced solid tumor such as melanoma, head and neck, liver or kidney cancer. The sequencing here drew on CD4+ or CD8+ T cells sorted from blood, taken in a trial of the OX40 agonist ivuxolimab. CDR3 amino acids: CASSLSFGFSEQYF. DNA for the CDR3: TGTGCCAGCAGCTTGAGTTTCGGGTTCAGCGAGCAGTACTTC.